A selection of T cell receptor beta chains follows, all from one sample in a study of cytomegalovirus exposure and HLA in healthy donors. Sequenced by immunoSEQ multiplex PCR; TCRdb stores in-frame clones only, minus some. The table has 100,000 to 150,000 clones, around 78% seen once. Sequenced sample: PBMCs. Receptor source: a woman between 18 and 30 years old in good health and CMV-seronegative. Both conserved end residues are part of each CDR3. Fields, in order: J gene, V gene, clone size, D gene, CDR3 DNA, CDR3 protein. A D gene is named only where the DNA matches it firmly. Size tells how often a clone was seen (once, few, many) or the class of an expanded clone, and some rows leave it out.

J gene: TRBJ2-3; V gene: TRBV4-2; clone size: -; D gene: TRBD2; CDR3 DNA: TGTGCCAGCAGCCTGACCGGGGGAGGGAGCACAGATACGCAGTATTTT; CDR3 protein: CASSLTGGGSTDTQYF
J gene: TRBJ1-1; V gene: TRBV19; clone size: -; D gene: -; CDR3 DNA: TGTGCCAGTAGTATAGATTCCGAGGTGAACACTGAAGCTTTCTTT; CDR3 protein: CASSIDSEVNTEAFF
J gene: TRBJ2-7; V gene: TRBV2; clone size: once; D gene: TRBD2; CDR3 DNA: TGTGCCAGCAGTGAGGGCCTAGCGGTGCTATACGAGCAGTACTTC; CDR3 protein: CASSEGLAVLYEQYF
J gene: TRBJ1-2; V gene: TRBV9; clone size: -; D gene: TRBD1; CDR3 DNA: TGTGCCAGCAGCGTAGACAGGGACAGGGGGGATGGGTATGGCTACACCTTC; CDR3 protein: CASSVDRDRGDGYGYTF
J gene: TRBJ2-7; V gene: TRBV19; clone size: -; D gene: TRBD1; CDR3 DNA: TGTGCCAGTAGCCTTAATGGGGCCAGGGGGAGAGGCGAGCAGTACTTC; CDR3 protein: CASSLNGARGRGEQYF
J gene: TRBJ2-3; V gene: TRBV5-6; clone size: few; D gene: -; CDR3 DNA: TGTGCCAGCAGCTCCCGAAGGGGATGGAGGGTCACAGATACGCAGTATTTT; CDR3 protein: CASSSRRGWRVTDTQYF
J gene: TRBJ2-7; V gene: TRBV30; clone size: -; D gene: -; CDR3 DNA: TGTGCCTGGAGTGTACCGAAACAGGCGCTCTACGAGCAGTACTTC; CDR3 protein: CAWSVPKQALYEQYF
J gene: TRBJ1-5; V gene: TRBV4-2; clone size: -; D gene: -; CDR3 DNA: TGTGCCAGCAGCCAAGATGCGGGGGGACCCCAGCATTTT; CDR3 protein: CASSQDAGGPQHF
J gene: TRBJ1-1; V gene: TRBV6-1; clone size: -; D gene: TRBD1; CDR3 DNA: TGTGCCAGCAGTGGGGACAGCCGAACTGAAGCTTTCTTT; CDR3 protein: CASSGDSRTEAFF
J gene: TRBJ2-2; V gene: TRBV14; clone size: -; D gene: -; CDR3 DNA: TGTGCCAGCCACCTTCTGGTGAAGAGTAACACCGGGGAGCTGTTTTTT; CDR3 protein: CASHLLVKSNTGELFF
J gene: TRBJ1-4; V gene: TRBV10-1; clone size: few; D gene: -; CDR3 DNA: TGCGCCACCATGGGGACACCAACTAATGAAAAACTGTTTTTT; CDR3 protein: CATMGTPTNEKLFF
J gene: TRBJ1-1; V gene: TRBV6-5; clone size: -; D gene: -; CDR3 DNA: TGTGCCAGCAGTTACTCGATAGGGGAAGATGAAGCTTTCTTT; CDR3 protein: CASSYSIGEDEAFF
J gene: TRBJ2-1; V gene: TRBV6-4; clone size: few; D gene: -; CDR3 DNA: TGTGCCAGCAGTGACTCCACAGGGACAAATGAGCAGTTCTTC; CDR3 protein: CASSDSTGTNEQFF
J gene: TRBJ1-1; V gene: TRBV5-6; clone size: -; D gene: TRBD1; CDR3 DNA: TGTGTCAGCAGCTTGGGGACAGCGGAGTACCTTCACACTGAAGCTTTCTTT; CDR3 protein: CVSSLGTAEYLHTEAFF
J gene: TRBJ2-3; V gene: TRBV7-9; clone size: -; D gene: -; CDR3 DNA: TGTGCCAGCAGCTCCCTCAGGAGGAGCCGGTCTCAAGTGACAGATACGCAGTATTTT; CDR3 protein: CASSSLRRSRSQVTDTQYF
J gene: TRBJ2-7; V gene: TRBV5-1; clone size: -; D gene: TRBD1; CDR3 DNA: TGCGCCAGCAGCGTCGGGCAGGGGGCGCGAGAGCAGTACTTC; CDR3 protein: CASSVGQGAREQYF
J gene: TRBJ1-1; V gene: TRBV6-4; clone size: -; D gene: TRBD1; CDR3 DNA: TGTGCCAGCGGACAGGGACCGAACACTGAAGCTTTCTTT; CDR3 protein: CASGQGPNTEAFF
J gene: TRBJ2-3; V gene: TRBV18; clone size: -; D gene: TRBD2; CDR3 DNA: TGTGCCAGCTCACCGGGCGGGAGGGGTTCGGTAGATACGCAGTATTTT; CDR3 protein: CASSPGGRGSVDTQYF
J gene: TRBJ1-2; V gene: TRBV11-2; clone size: few; D gene: -; CDR3 DNA: TGTGCCAGCACGAATGACGGAGGGAAGGGCTACACCTTC; CDR3 protein: CASTNDGGKGYTF
J gene: TRBJ2-7; V gene: TRBV27; clone size: few; D gene: -; CDR3 DNA: TGTGCCAGCAGTTTTATGAGAGGGGGCTCCTACGAGCAGTACTTC; CDR3 protein: CASSFMRGGSYEQYF
J gene: TRBJ2-7; V gene: TRBV7-9; clone size: -; D gene: TRBD1; CDR3 DNA: TGTGCTACCGGAGCCGACAGGGACGTCCGGAACGAGCAGTACTTC; CDR3 protein: CATGADRDVRNEQYF
J gene: TRBJ2-5; V gene: TRBV9; clone size: few; D gene: TRBD2; CDR3 DNA: TGTGCCAGCAGCGTAGGGGTTAGCGGGAGGGAGACCCAGTACTTC; CDR3 protein: CASSVGVSGRETQYF
J gene: TRBJ2-1; V gene: TRBV5-1; clone size: once; D gene: TRBD2; CDR3 DNA: TGCGCCAGCAGCTTGAGGGAGGGGAGTGAGCAGTTCTTC; CDR3 protein: CASSLREGSEQFF
J gene: TRBJ2-5; V gene: TRBV30; clone size: -; D gene: TRBD2; CDR3 DNA: TGTGCCTGGGGACTCGGGACTAGTGCCCGCAGAGAGACCCAGTACTTC; CDR3 protein: CAWGLGTSARRETQYF
J gene: TRBJ2-6; V gene: TRBV19; clone size: -; D gene: -; CDR3 DNA: TGTGCCAGTAGTCCAGGGGCGCCGTCCTCTGGGGCCAACGTCCTGACTTTC; CDR3 protein: CASSPGAPSSGANVLTF
J gene: TRBJ2-1; V gene: TRBV5-1; clone size: -; D gene: -; CDR3 DNA: TGCGCCAGCAGCTTCGACAGGTTCCTGACCAATGAGCAGTTCTTC; CDR3 protein: CASSFDRFLTNEQFF
J gene: TRBJ2-1; V gene: TRBV4-2; clone size: -; D gene: -; CDR3 DNA: TGTGCCAGCAGTCCTCGGACTTTCGACAATGAGCAGTTCTTC; CDR3 protein: CASSPRTFDNEQFF
J gene: TRBJ2-1; V gene: TRBV7-7; clone size: -; D gene: TRBD2; CDR3 DNA: TGTGCCAGCAGCTTCGAACTAGCGGGAGTTCAGGAGCAGTTCTTC; CDR3 protein: CASSFELAGVQEQFF
J gene: TRBJ2-2; V gene: TRBV5-1; clone size: -; D gene: -; CDR3 DNA: TGCGCCAGCAGCTTGGCCCCAGGGGACACCGGGGAGCTGTTTTTT; CDR3 protein: CASSLAPGDTGELFF
J gene: TRBJ2-1; V gene: TRBV7-2; clone size: -; D gene: -; CDR3 DNA: TGTGCCAGCAGCGCCGGCGTAGGAGTGGGGGGGGCCCTCTACAATGAGCAGTTCTTC; CDR3 protein: CASSAGVGVGGALYNEQFF
J gene: TRBJ2-7; V gene: TRBV4-1; clone size: -; D gene: TRBD2; CDR3 DNA: TGCGCCAGCAGCCAAGATAACCCTAGCGGGTACGAGCAGTACTTC; CDR3 protein: CASSQDNPSGYEQYF
J gene: TRBJ2-2; V gene: TRBV5-5; clone size: -; D gene: TRBD2; CDR3 DNA: TGTGCCAGCAGGTGGACTAGCGGGACTTACCTCACGAACACCGGGGAGCTGTTTTTT; CDR3 protein: CASRWTSGTYLTNTGELFF
J gene: TRBJ1-1; V gene: TRBV5-4; clone size: -; D gene: TRBD1; CDR3 DNA: TGTGCCAGCAGCCATAACAGGGGACCCCTGAACACTGAAGCTTTCTTT; CDR3 protein: CASSHNRGPLNTEAFF
J gene: TRBJ1-5; V gene: TRBV27; clone size: -; D gene: -; CDR3 DNA: TGTGCCAGCAGTTTAAGCGCACGCGGCGTAGGGGCGAATCAGCCCCAGCATTTT; CDR3 protein: CASSLSARGVGANQPQHF
J gene: TRBJ2-7; V gene: TRBV6-1; clone size: -; D gene: TRBD1; CDR3 DNA: TGTGCCAGCAGTGCCCAAGGGGGCCCCCCCCTAGAGCAGTACTTC; CDR3 protein: CASSAQGGPPLEQYF
J gene: TRBJ2-1; V gene: TRBV30; clone size: -; D gene: TRBD2; CDR3 DNA: TGTGCCTGGAGGTGGACTAGCGGGATGGCCTACAATGAGCAGTTCTTC; CDR3 protein: CAWRWTSGMAYNEQFF
J gene: TRBJ2-7; V gene: TRBV2; clone size: -; D gene: TRBD1; CDR3 DNA: TGTGCCAGCAGGGACTGGACAGGGGATCCTAACGAGCAGTACTTC; CDR3 protein: CASRDWTGDPNEQYF
J gene: TRBJ2-4; V gene: TRBV30; clone size: -; D gene: TRBD2; CDR3 DNA: TGTGCCTGGGGAGCGGGAGAGAGAAACATTCAGTACTTC; CDR3 protein: CAWGAGERNIQYF
J gene: TRBJ2-2; V gene: TRBV9; clone size: -; D gene: -; CDR3 DNA: TGTGCCAGCAGCGTAGCGGACTCCGGGGAGCTGTTTTTT; CDR3 protein: CASSVADSGELFF
J gene: TRBJ2-5; V gene: TRBV10-1; clone size: -; D gene: -; CDR3 DNA: TGCGCCACCCGGAGATTGGCGGCCTTCCAAGAGACCCAGTACTTC; CDR3 protein: CATRRLAAFQETQYF
J gene: TRBJ2-2; V gene: TRBV7-8; clone size: -; D gene: TRBD1; CDR3 DNA: TGTGCTAGTACAGGGGGCTTAACCGGGGAGCTGTTTTTT; CDR3 protein: CASTGGLTGELFF
J gene: TRBJ2-7; V gene: TRBV30; clone size: -; D gene: -; CDR3 DNA: TGTGCCTGCGGACAGAACTACGAGCAGTACTTC; CDR3 protein: CACGQNYEQYF
J gene: TRBJ2-7; V gene: TRBV15; clone size: -; D gene: -; CDR3 DNA: TGTGCCACCAGCCTCAGGAACGAGCAGTACTTC; CDR3 protein: CATSLRNEQYF
J gene: TRBJ1-4; V gene: TRBV10-1; clone size: -; D gene: -; CDR3 DNA: TGCGCCAGCGGGCAGGGCCGTGAAAAACTGTTTTTT; CDR3 protein: CASGQGREKLFF
J gene: TRBJ1-5; V gene: TRBV2; clone size: once; D gene: -; CDR3 DNA: TGTGCCAGCAGTACCGACAGATTTAGCAATCAGCCCCAGCATTTT; CDR3 protein: CASSTDRFSNQPQHF
J gene: TRBJ1-1; V gene: TRBV19; clone size: -; D gene: -; CDR3 DNA: TGTGCCAGTAGTATAGATCGGGGAGGACTGAACACTGAAGCTTTCTTT; CDR3 protein: CASSIDRGGLNTEAFF
J gene: TRBJ1-1; V gene: TRBV5-4; clone size: once; D gene: -; CDR3 DNA: TGTGCCAGCAGCCCGCAGGGGAACACTGAAGCTTTCTTT; CDR3 protein: CASSPQGNTEAFF
J gene: TRBJ1-2; V gene: TRBV7-2; clone size: -; D gene: TRBD1; CDR3 DNA: TGTGCCAGCAGCTTAGCAGGGGGCGCAAACTATGGCTACACCTTC; CDR3 protein: CASSLAGGANYGYTF
J gene: TRBJ1-1; V gene: TRBV28; clone size: -; D gene: TRBD1; CDR3 DNA: TGTGCCAGCAGAAGACAGGGTGAAGCTTTCTTT; CDR3 protein: CASRRQGEAFF
J gene: TRBJ2-1; V gene: TRBV30; clone size: -; D gene: -; CDR3 DNA: TGTGCCTGGAGTGAGAACTACCAGTTGAAGCAGTTCTTC; CDR3 protein: CAWSENYQLKQFF
J gene: TRBJ2-5; V gene: TRBV30; clone size: -; D gene: -; CDR3 DNA: TGTGCCTGGACCCAGCGGGCCGAAGAGACCCAGTACTTC; CDR3 protein: CAWTQRAEETQYF
J gene: TRBJ1-4; V gene: TRBV6-5; clone size: -; D gene: TRBD1; CDR3 DNA: TGTGCCAGCAGTTACTCTCGGGACAGGGATGAAAAACTGTTTTTT; CDR3 protein: CASSYSRDRDEKLFF
J gene: TRBJ2-7; V gene: TRBV7-2; clone size: -; D gene: -; CDR3 DNA: TGTGCCAGCAATACTCCGGGGCGGGACTACGAGCAGTACTTC; CDR3 protein: CASNTPGRDYEQYF
J gene: TRBJ1-1; V gene: TRBV7-2; clone size: -; D gene: -; CDR3 DNA: TGTGCCAGCAGCCCTCCAGGGCCCACTGAAGCTTTCTTT; CDR3 protein: CASSPPGPTEAFF
J gene: TRBJ2-3; V gene: TRBV13; clone size: once; D gene: -; CDR3 DNA: TGTGCCAGCAGCCCGGAGGCCGATAAAGATACGCAGTATTTT; CDR3 protein: CASSPEADKDTQYF
J gene: TRBJ2-7; V gene: TRBV7-9; clone size: -; D gene: -; CDR3 DNA: TGTGCCAGCAGCGGCATATCCTCCTACGAGCAGTACTTC; CDR3 protein: CASSGISSYEQYF
J gene: TRBJ2-6; V gene: TRBV9; clone size: -; D gene: -; CDR3 DNA: TGTGCCAGCAGGGGAGATGGGGTAGACTCTGGGGCCAACGTCCTGACTTTC; CDR3 protein: CASRGDGVDSGANVLTF
J gene: TRBJ2-5; V gene: TRBV5-1; clone size: few; D gene: TRBD2; CDR3 DNA: TGCGCCAGCAGCCCGGGACTAGCGGGAGAAGAGACCCAGTACTTC; CDR3 protein: CASSPGLAGEETQYF
J gene: TRBJ2-7; V gene: TRBV5-6; clone size: -; D gene: -; CDR3 DNA: TGTGCCAGCAGCTCTACCTACGAGCAGTACTTC; CDR3 protein: CASSSTYEQYF
J gene: TRBJ2-7; V gene: TRBV19; clone size: -; D gene: -; CDR3 DNA: TGTGCCAGTAGTATTGGGCAGGGGAGATCCTACGAGCAGTACTTC; CDR3 protein: CASSIGQGRSYEQYF